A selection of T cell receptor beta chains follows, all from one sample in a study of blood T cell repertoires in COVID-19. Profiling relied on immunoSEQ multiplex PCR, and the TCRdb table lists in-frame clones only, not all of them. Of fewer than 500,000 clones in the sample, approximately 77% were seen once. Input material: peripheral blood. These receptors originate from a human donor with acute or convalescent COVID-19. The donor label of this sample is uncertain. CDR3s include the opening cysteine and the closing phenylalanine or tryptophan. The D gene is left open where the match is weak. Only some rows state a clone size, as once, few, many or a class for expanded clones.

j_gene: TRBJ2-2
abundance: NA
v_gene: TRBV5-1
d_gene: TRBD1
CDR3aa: CASSSDRVETGELFF
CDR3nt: TGCGCCAGCAGTTCGGACAGGGTTGAGACCGGGGAGCTGTTTTTT

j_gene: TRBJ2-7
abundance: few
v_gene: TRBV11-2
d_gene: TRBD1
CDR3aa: CASIRGTGGGIFSYEQYF
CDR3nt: TGTGCCAGCATCCGAGGGACAGGGGGGGGGATTTTCTCCTACGAGCAGTACTTC

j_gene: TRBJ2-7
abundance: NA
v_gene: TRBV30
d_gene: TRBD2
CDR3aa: CAWSGSTSGSYEQYF
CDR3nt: TGTGCCTGGAGTGGATCGACTAGCGGGAGCTACGAGCAGTACTTC

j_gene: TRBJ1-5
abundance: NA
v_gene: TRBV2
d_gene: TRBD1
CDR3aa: CASRGDSNQPQHF
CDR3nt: TGTGCCAGCAGAGGGGACAGTAATCAGCCCCAGCATTTT

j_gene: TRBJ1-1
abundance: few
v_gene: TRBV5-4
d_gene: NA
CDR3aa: CASSPDGIFDRNTEAFF
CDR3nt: TGTGCCAGCAGCCCAGACGGGATATTCGACCGGAACACTGAAGCTTTCTTT

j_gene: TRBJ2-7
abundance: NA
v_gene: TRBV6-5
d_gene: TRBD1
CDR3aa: CASSYGTEIYEQYF
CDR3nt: TGTGCCAGCAGTTACGGGACAGAAATCTACGAGCAGTACTTC

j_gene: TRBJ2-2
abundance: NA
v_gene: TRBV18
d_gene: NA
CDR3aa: CASSPDRLNTGELFF
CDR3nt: TGTGCCAGCTCCCCCGACAGGCTTAACACCGGGGAGCTGTTTTTT

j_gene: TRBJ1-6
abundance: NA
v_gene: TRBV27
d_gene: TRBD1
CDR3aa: CASSWGSRQGNSPLHF
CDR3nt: TGTGCCAGCAGCTGGGGGAGTCGACAGGGGAATTCACCCCTCCACTTT

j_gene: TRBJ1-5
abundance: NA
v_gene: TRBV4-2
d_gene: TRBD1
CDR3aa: CASSQDRDRNQPQHF
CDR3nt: TGTGCCAGCAGCCAAGATCGGGACAGAAATCAGCCCCAGCATTTT

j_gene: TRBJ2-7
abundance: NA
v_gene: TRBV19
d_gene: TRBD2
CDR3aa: CASSQGPGGASYEQYF
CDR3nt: TGTGCCAGTAGTCAAGGTCCGGGGGGGGCCTCCTACGAGCAGTACTTC

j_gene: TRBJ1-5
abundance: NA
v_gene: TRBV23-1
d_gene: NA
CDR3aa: CASSRDGKIRGGDSNQPQHF
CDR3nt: TGCGCCAGCAGTCGGGACGGAAAAATCCGGGGGGGAGATAGCAATCAGCCCCAGCATTTT

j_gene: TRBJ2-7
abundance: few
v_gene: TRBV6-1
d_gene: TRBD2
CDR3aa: CASSEAGLAYEQYF
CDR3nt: TGTGCCAGCAGTGAAGCGGGACTAGCATACGAGCAGTACTTC

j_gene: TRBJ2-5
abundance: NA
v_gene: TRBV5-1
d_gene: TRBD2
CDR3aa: CASRRGNSGGQETQYF
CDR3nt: TGCGCCAGCAGAAGGGGGAATAGCGGGGGCCAAGAGACCCAGTACTTC

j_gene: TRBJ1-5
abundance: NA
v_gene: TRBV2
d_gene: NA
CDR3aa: CASSVQGGGNQPQHF
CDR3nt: TGTGCCAGCAGTGTACAGGGCGGGGGGAATCAGCCCCAGCATTTT

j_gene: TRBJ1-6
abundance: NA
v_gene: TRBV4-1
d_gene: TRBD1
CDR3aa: CASRDRGRSPLHF
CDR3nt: TGCGCCAGCAGGGACAGGGGGCGCTCACCCCTCCACTTT

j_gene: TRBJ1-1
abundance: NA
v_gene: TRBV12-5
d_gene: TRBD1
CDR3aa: CASGSRTGNTEAFF
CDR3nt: TGTGCTAGTGGTTCCCGGACAGGGAACACTGAAGCTTTCTTT

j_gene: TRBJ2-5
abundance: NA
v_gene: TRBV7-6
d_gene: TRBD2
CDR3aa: CASSLVTSGGGETQYF
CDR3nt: TGTGCCAGCAGCTTAGTAACTAGCGGGGGTGGAGAGACCCAGTACTTC

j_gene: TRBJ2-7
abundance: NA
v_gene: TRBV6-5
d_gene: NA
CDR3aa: CASSYSEDRPYEQYF
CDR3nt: TGTGCCAGCAGTTACTCGGAAGACAGGCCCTACGAGCAGTACTTC

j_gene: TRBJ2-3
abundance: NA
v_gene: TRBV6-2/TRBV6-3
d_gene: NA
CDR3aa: CASSFSGRTSTDTQYF
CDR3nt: TGTGCCAGCAGTTTCTCCGGACGGACTAGCACAGATACGCAGTATTTT

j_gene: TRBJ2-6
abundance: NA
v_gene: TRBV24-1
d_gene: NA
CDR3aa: CATARAGANVLTF
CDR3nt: TGTGCCACCGCCAGGGCTGGGGCCAACGTCCTGACTTTC

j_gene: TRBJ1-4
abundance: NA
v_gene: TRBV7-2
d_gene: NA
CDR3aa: CASSLESGNEKLFF
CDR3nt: TGTGCCAGCAGCTTAGAGTCGGGAAATGAAAAACTGTTTTTT

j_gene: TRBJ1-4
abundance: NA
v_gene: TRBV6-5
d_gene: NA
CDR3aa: CASRSAGDMNEKLFF
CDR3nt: TGTGCCAGCAGGAGCGCAGGGGATATGAATGAAAAACTGTTTTTT

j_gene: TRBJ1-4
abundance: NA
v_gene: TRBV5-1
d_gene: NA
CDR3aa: CASSLARGREKLFF
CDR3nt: TGCGCCAGCAGCTTGGCCAGGGGACGGGAAAAACTGTTTTTT

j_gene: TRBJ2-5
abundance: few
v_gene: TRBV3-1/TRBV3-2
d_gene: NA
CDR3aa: CASSPPGVRTETQYF
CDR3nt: TGTGCCAGCAGCCCCCCAGGGGTTAGGACGGAGACCCAGTACTTC

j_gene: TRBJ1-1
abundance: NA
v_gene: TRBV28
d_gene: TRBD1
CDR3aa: CASTPDRGGSEAFF
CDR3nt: TGTGCCAGCACCCCAGACAGGGGGGGATCTGAAGCTTTCTTT

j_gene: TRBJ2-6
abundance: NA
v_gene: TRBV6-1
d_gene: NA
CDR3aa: CASSVGHERHAWANVLTF
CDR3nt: TGTGCCAGCAGTGTGGGACATGAGAGGCACGCCTGGGCCAACGTCCTGACTTTC

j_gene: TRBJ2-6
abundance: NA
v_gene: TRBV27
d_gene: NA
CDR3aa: CASRTNGLGEANVLTF
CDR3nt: TGTGCCAGCAGAACAAACGGACTGGGTGAGGCCAACGTCCTGACTTTC

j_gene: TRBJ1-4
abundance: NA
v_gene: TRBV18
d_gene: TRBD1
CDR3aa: CASSPRTGGEKLFF
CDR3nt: TGTGCCAGCTCACCCCGGACAGGGGGCGAAAAACTGTTTTTT

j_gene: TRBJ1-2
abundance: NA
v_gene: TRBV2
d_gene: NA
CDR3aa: CASSEGSRVWSYGYTF
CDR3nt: TGTGCCAGCAGTGAGGGGTCGAGGGTGTGGAGCTATGGCTACACCTTC

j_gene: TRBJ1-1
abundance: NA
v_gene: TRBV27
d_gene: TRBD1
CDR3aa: CASKRNRGRGTEAFF
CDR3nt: TGTGCCAGCAAACGAAACAGGGGCCGGGGGACTGAAGCTTTCTTT

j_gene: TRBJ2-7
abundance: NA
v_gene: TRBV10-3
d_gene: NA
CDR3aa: CAISEERSPPAEQYF
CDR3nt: TGTGCCATCAGTGAGGAGAGATCTCCCCCCGCCGAGCAGTACTTC

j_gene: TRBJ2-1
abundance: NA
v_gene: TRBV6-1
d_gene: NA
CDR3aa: CASREDRSNEQFF
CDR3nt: TGTGCCAGCAGAGAAGACAGGAGCAATGAGCAGTTCTTC

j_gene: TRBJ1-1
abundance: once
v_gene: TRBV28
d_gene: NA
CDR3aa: CASSPSWGGRDAFF
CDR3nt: TGTGCCAGCAGTCCAAGTTGGGGGGGGCGGGATGCTTTCTTT

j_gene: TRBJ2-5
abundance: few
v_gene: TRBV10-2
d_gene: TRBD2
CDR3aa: CASSGPTSGIYGETQYF
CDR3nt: TGCGCCAGCAGTGGGCCGACTAGCGGGATATATGGGGAGACCCAGTACTTC

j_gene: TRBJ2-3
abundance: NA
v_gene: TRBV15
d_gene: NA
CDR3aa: CATSRDTRSTDTQYF
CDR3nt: TGTGCCACCAGCAGAGATACTAGGAGCACAGATACGCAGTATTTT

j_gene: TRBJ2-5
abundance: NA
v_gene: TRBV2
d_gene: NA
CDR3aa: CASKEEATEQTQYF
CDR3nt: TGTGCCAGCAAGGAGGAAGCTACGGAGCAGACCCAGTACTTC

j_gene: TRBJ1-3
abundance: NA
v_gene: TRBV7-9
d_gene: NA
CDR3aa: CASSPQIGGPALGNTIYF
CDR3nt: TGTGCCAGCAGCCCCCAGATCGGAGGGCCAGCTCTTGGAAACACCATATATTTT

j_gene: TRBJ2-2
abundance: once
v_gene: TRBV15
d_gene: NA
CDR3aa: CATSREGAGELFF
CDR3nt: TGTGCCACCAGCAGAGAAGGGGCCGGGGAGCTGTTTTTT

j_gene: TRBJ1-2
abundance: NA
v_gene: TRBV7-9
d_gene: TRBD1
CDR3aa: CASSDTRQGDGYGYTF
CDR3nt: TGTGCCAGCAGCGACACCCGACAGGGGGATGGGTATGGCTACACCTTC

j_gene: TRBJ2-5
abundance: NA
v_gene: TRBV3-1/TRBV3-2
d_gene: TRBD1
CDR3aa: CASSEGATVETQYF
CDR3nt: TGTGCCAGCAGCGAGGGGGCCACCGTGGAGACCCAGTACTTC

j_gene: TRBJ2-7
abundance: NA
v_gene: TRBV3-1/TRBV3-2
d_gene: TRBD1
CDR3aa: CASSQRTGVRVVDLSEQYF
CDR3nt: TGTGCCAGCAGCCAAAGGACAGGGGTGAGGGTCGTCGACCTTTCCGAGCAGTACTTC

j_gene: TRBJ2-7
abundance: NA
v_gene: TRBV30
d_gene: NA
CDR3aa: CAWSVLSSYEQYF
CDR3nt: TGTGCCTGGAGTGTACTTAGCTCCTACGAGCAGTACTTC

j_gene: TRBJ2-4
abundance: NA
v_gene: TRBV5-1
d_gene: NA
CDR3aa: CASATGLDLGNKNIQYF
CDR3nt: TGCGCCAGCGCGACCGGACTGGATCTGGGGAACAAAAACATTCAGTACTTC

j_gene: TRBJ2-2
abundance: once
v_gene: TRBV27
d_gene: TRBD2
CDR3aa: CASGNSGIGGELFF
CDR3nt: TGTGCCAGCGGAAACAGCGGGATAGGCGGGGAGCTGTTTTTT

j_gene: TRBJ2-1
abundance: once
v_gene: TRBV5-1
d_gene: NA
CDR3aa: CASSFRHEQFF
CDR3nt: TGCGCCAGCAGCTTCAGGCATGAGCAGTTCTTC

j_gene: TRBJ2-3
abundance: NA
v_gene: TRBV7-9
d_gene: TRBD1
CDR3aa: CASSPARDRVTDTQYF
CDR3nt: TGTGCCAGCAGCCCCGCTCGGGACAGGGTCACAGATACGCAGTATTTT

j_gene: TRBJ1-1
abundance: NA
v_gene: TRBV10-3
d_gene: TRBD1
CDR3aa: CAISEPRQGRDTEAFF
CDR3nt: TGTGCCATCAGTGAGCCCCGACAGGGGAGGGACACTGAAGCTTTCTTT

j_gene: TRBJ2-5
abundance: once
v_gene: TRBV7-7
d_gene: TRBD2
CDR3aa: CASSLGGLAGVGETQYF
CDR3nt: TGTGCCAGCAGCTTAGGGGGTCTAGCGGGAGTCGGGGAGACCCAGTACTTC

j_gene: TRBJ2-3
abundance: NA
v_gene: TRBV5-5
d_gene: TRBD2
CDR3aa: CASSLVPGGDTQYF
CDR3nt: TGTGCCAGCAGCTTGGTCCCGGGGGGAGATACGCAGTATTTT